This passage covers 24 T cell receptor beta chains from one sample sequenced in a study of cytomegalovirus exposure and HLA in healthy donors. The PCR ran on 60 Vbeta and 13 Jbeta primers. Sequenced by immunoSEQ multiplex PCR; TCRdb stores in-frame clones only, minus some. This table has about 68,000 clones, about 81% appearing once. Material: PBMCs. These TCRs come from a human donor in good health.

The chain uses TRBV28 and TRBJ2-7; TRBD1 aligns across 7 bases. Germline V gene sequence: CDR1 MDHEN, CDR2 SYDVKM. The CDR3 is 15 amino acids. V trimming: 4 bases; J trimming: 0 bases; junction bases outside the gene matches: 6. The CDR3 here is CASSSTGALSYEQYF. DNA of the CDR3: TGTGCCAGCAGTTCTACAGGGGCTCTCTCCTACGAGCAGTACTTC.

The chain recombines TRBV6-1 with TRBJ2-7; D is undetermined. The V gene's germline CDR1 is MNHNS and CDR2 SASEGT. The CDR3 is 12 amino acids. V dropped 7 bases and J dropped 6 bases, with 13 bases sitting between them. The CDR3 here is CASKEPPGEQYF. The CDR3 bases are TGTGCCAGCAAGGAGCCCCCCGGCGAGCAGTACTTC.

This clone was detected only a few times. An end of the junction does not agree with germline; a read error may underlie this. The genes are TRBV28 and TRBJ1-2; the D gene is possibly TRBD1 (6 bases). Germline V CDR1 and CDR2: MDHEN, SYDVKM. The CDR3 length is 14 residues. The CDR3 loop is CASSLTQQGGGYPF. Here the CDR3 DNA reads TGTGCCAGCAGTTTAACCCAACAGGGTGGTGGCTACCCCTTC.

Only one count was recorded for this clone. This chain joins TRBV18 and TRBJ1-5; weak D call: TRBD1 (6 bases). V lost 6 bases and J 6 bases, leaving 21 bases between the germline ends. This CDR3 spans 16 amino acids. Germline assignment: CDR1 KGHSH and CDR2 LQKENI. The CDR3 region has the DNA TGTGCCAGCTCGCCCCTCAGGGGAGCTATTACTCAGCCCCAGCATTTT. This sequence encodes CASSPLRGAITQPQHF.

The chain is built from TRBV5-1 and TRBJ2-5; 7 bases line up with TRBD1. The CDR3 runs to 17 residues. The germline gives CDR1 SGHRS, CDR2 YFSETQ. Losses at the gene ends were 3 bases for V and 5 bases for J; bases not matched to a gene: 16. The DNA for the CDR3 is TGCGCCAGCAGCTATCAGATGAAAAGGGGGCGAAGGGAGACCCAGTACTTC. It is translated as CASSYQMKRGRRETQYF.

The sample holds one count of this clone. The rearrangement links TRBV4-3 to TRBJ2-1; no clear D gene. V was clipped by 1 base and J by 0 bases, with 4 bases between them. Germline assignment: CDR1 LGHNA and CDR2 YSLEER. This CDR3 contains 14 residues. CDR3 protein: CASSQGSSYNEQFF. CDR3 DNA: TGCGCCAGCAGCCAAGGTAGCTCCTACAATGAGCAGTTCTTC.

The chain links TRBV19 to TRBJ1-1, with TRBD1 identical over 7 bases. Germline loops: CDR1 LNHDA, CDR2 SQIVND (reference sequence). The CDR3 runs to 14 residues. J was trimmed by 0 bases and V by 5 bases; bases with no gene match: 3. This CDR3 is CASSLQGLNTEAFF. For the CDR3, the DNA is TGTGCCAGTAGTCTACAGGGGTTGAACACTGAAGCTTTCTTT.

The J gene is TRBJ2-1, the V gene TRBV13; 10 bases line up with TRBD1. CDR1 is PRHDT, CDR2 FYEKMQ, per germline (reference sequence). With V trimmed by 5 bases and J by 7 bases, 2 bases remained unmatched. The CDR3 is 13 amino acids. CDR3 amino acids: CASSPGQGNEQFF. In nucleotides, the CDR3 is TGTGCCAGCAGCCCGGGACAGGGGAATGAGCAGTTCTTC.

The table lists this clone with a few counts. The rearrangement joins TRBV18 to TRBJ2-5, with D hard to call. Trimming pared 4 bases from V and 2 bases from J, leaving 5 bases between. This CDR3 is built from 12 residues. From germline, CDR1 is KGHSH and CDR2 LQKENI. The CDR3 is CASSLKQETQYF. The CDR3 DNA sequence: TGTGCCAGCTCACTAAAACAAGAGACCCAGTACTTC.

The chain carries TRBV28 and TRBJ1-5; a weak D match, TRBD1 (6 bases). The CDR3 contains 14 residues. CDR1 is MDHEN and CDR2 is SYDVKM in the germline V gene. V dropped 7 bases and J dropped 2 bases, with 12 bases sitting between them. The CDR3 nucleotides read TGTGCCAGCAAGGAGACAGGCCGCAATCAGCCCCAGCATTTT. Its translation: CASKETGRNQPQHF.

J is TRBJ1-5 and V is TRBV28; 7 bases map to TRBD1. The CDR3 is made up of 14 amino acids. V dropped 7 bases and J dropped 6; count of bases not matched to a gene: 9. Germline lookup yields CDR1 MDHEN and CDR2 SYDVKM. The CDR3 region is CASTRDSLFQPQHF. The DNA for the CDR3 is TGTGCCAGCACCAGGGACAGCCTATTTCAGCCCCAGCATTTT.

This clone has a single count. The chain is built from TRBV5-4 and TRBJ1-6, with 11 bases matching TRBD1. The J segment lost 8 bases and the V segment lost 3 bases, leaving 10 bases of the junction unmatched. Germline assignment: CDR1 SGHNT and CDR2 YYREEE (reference sequence). The CDR3 has 17 residues. CDR3 amino acids: CASSSWDRGAADSPLHF. CDR3 DNA sequence: TGTGCCAGCAGCTCCTGGGACAGGGGGGCGGCGGATTCACCCCTCCACTTT.

This clone was detected only a few times. The rearrangement links TRBV30 to TRBJ1-1; D unresolved. V gave up 5 bases and J gave up 5 bases, with 9 bases separating them. Per germline, CDR1 GTSNPN and CDR2 SVGIG (reference sequence). The CDR3 covers 11 residues. CDR3 coding DNA: TGTGCCTGGGGGGAGAGGACTGAAGCTTTCTTT. This encodes CAWGERTEAFF.

This chain joins TRBV4-3 and TRBJ2-1; D is perhaps TRBD2 (7 bases). Germline CDR1 is LGHNA and CDR2 is YSLEER. This CDR3 contains 16 residues. Trimming took off 0 bases at V and 6 bases at J, with 15 bases between the two ends. DNA for the CDR3: TGCGCCAGCAGCCAAGATTATGCGGGGGCGGGCAATGAGCAGTTCTTC. This codes for CASSQDYAGAGNEQFF.

The rearrangement links TRBV6-5 to TRBJ2-5, with D tentatively TRBD1 (5 bases). Trimming took 0 bases from V and 4 from J, leaving 12 bases between them. Germline CDR1 is MNHEY and CDR2 is SVGAGI. The CDR3 spans 15 residues. CDR3 amino acids: CASSYSIGALETQYF. CDR3 DNA: TGTGCCAGCAGTTACTCGATTGGGGCCCTAGAGACCCAGTACTTC.

The chain recombines TRBV30 with TRBJ2-1; 8 bases are shared with TRBD2. CDR1 and CDR2 from the germline V gene are GTSNPN and SVGIG (reference sequence). The CDR3 is 16 residues long. J was trimmed by 1 base and V by 3 bases; bases with no gene match: 8. The CDR3 DNA is TGTGCCTGGAGCCTTTCGGGACTAGTTTCCTACAATGAGCAGTTCTTC. Translating gives CAWSLSGLVSYNEQFF.

This clone was counted once. DNA for the CDR3: TGTGCCAGCAGCCTGGGACAGGGTTATCAGCCCCAGCATTTT. Translated: CASSLGQGYQPQHF. The chain couples TRBV2 to TRBJ1-5, with 9 bases lining up with TRBD1. The germline gives CDR1 SNHLY, CDR2 FYNNEI. The CDR3 loop spans 14 amino acids. With 6 bases clipped from V and 5 bases from J, the junction kept 5 bases outside the gene matches.

The sample holds one count of this clone. Different DNA sequences within this sample yield the same CDR3. The genes are TRBV6-5 and TRBJ1-5; 8 bases agree with TRBD1. This CDR3 spans 15 amino acids. Trimming removed 0 bases from V and 7 bases from J; junction bases left unmatched: 5. CDR1 and CDR2 (germline): MNHEY, SVGAGI. This CDR3 reads CASSYSWTGSQPQHF. As DNA, the CDR3 is TGTGCCAGCAGTTACTCTTGGACAGGGAGCCAGCCCCAGCATTTT.

This clone was counted a single time. The chain has TRBV7-3 and TRBJ1-3; possible D gene TRBD1, 6 bases. The CDR3 has 15 amino acids. V shed 5 bases and J shed 4 bases, with 15 bases lying between them. The germline V gene encodes CDR1 SGHTA and CDR2 FQGTGA. The chain's CDR3 is CASSETGTIGNTIYF. CDR3 DNA: TGTGCCAGCAGCGAGACCGGGACAATAGGAAACACCATATATTTT.

This rearrangement joins TRBV18 to TRBJ2-7; D is undetermined. Germline V gene data show CDR1 as KGHSH and CDR2 as LQKENI. Trimming shortened V by 3 bases and J by 2 bases, and 17 bases separated the two germline ends. This CDR3 has 16 amino acids. The CDR3 loop is CASSPVMVGTTYEQYF. As DNA, the CDR3 is TGTGCCAGCTCACCGGTGATGGTTGGCACTACCTACGAGCAGTACTTC.

This clone showed up just once. The CDR3 nucleotides read TGCGCCAGCAGCTTGGGGACAGGGGCCGTTTACAATGAGCAGTTCTTC. Its translation: CASSLGTGAVYNEQFF. The chain carries TRBV5-1 and TRBJ2-1; TRBD1 aligns across 9 bases. The CDR3 contains 16 residues. The germline V gene encodes CDR1 SGHRS and CDR2 YFSETQ. Losses at the gene ends were 0 bases for V and 4 bases for J; bases not matched to a gene: 5. The entire variable domain, with the rest obtained from reference TRBV5-1 and TRBJ2-1, is as follows: KAGVTQTPRYLIKTRGQQVTLSCSPISGHRSVSWYQQTPGQGLQFLFEYFSETQRNKGNFPGRFSGRQFSNSRSEMNVSTLELGDSALYLCASSLGTGAVYNEQFFGPGTRLTVL.

This CDR3 reads CAKELAIETQYF. CDR3 bases: TGTGCCAAGGAGCTAGCTATTGAGACCCAGTACTTC. The chain employs TRBV7-3 and TRBJ2-5, with a weak D call TRBD2 (5 bases). Germline V gene sequence: CDR1 SGHTA, CDR2 FQGTGA. The CDR3 covers 12 residues. With 10 bases removed from V and 5 bases from J, the gap between germline ends came to 14 bases.

The CDR3 sequence is CASSVKTGARVNEQFF. CDR3 nucleotide sequence: TGTGCCAGCAGCGTGAAGACAGGGGCGAGGGTCAATGAGCAGTTCTTC. The chain recombines TRBV7-2 with TRBJ2-1; TRBD1 matches 8 bases. Trimming removed 5 bases from V and 6 bases from J; junction bases left unmatched: 12. Germline CDR1 is SGHTA and CDR2 is FQGNSA. CDR3 length: 16 residues.

This sequence joins TRBV11-2 and TRBJ1-3; D is uncertain. Germline CDR1 SGHAT, CDR2 FQNNGV. The CDR3 is made up of 13 amino acids. V was pared by 5 bases and J by 0 bases, with 5 bases between. The CDR3 DNA reads as TGTGCCAGCAGCCACTACTCTGGAAACACCATATATTTT. Its translation is CASSHYSGNTIYF.